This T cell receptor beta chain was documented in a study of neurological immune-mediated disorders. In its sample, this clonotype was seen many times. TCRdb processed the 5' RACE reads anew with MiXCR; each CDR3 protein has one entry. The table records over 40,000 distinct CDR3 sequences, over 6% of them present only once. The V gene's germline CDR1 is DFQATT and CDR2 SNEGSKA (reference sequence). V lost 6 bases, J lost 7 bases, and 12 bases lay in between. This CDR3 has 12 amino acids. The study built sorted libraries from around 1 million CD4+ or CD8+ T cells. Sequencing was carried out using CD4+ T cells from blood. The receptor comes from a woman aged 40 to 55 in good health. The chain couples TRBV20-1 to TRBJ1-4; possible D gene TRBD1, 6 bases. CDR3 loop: CSAKTGVEKLFF. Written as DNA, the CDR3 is TGCAGTGCCAAGACAGGCGTTGAAAAACTGTTTTTT.